The clone carrying this T cell receptor beta chain was seen a few times. In the original workflow: Estimation of nucleated cell counts was performed using reference gene primer amplification. Measured with immunoSEQ multiplex PCR; TCRdb has only the in-frame clones, and not every one. For V, J and clone size, that table is used; D and trimming come from the DNA. This table has 50,000 to 75,000 clones, 91% appearing once. The record originates from a study of blood T cell repertoires in COVID-19. V was pared by 6 bases and J by 6 bases, with 7 bases of the junction left unmatched. CDR1 is GTSNPN, CDR2 SVGIG, per germline (reference sequence). The CDR3 is made up of 14 amino acids.

The gene calls are TRBV30 and TRBJ1-6; TRBD1 agrees at 8 bases. The sample comprised peripheral blood. This clonotype was obtained from a human donor in a cohort sampled during active COVID-19. The CDR3: CACDRGTSNSPLHF. The CDR3 DNA reads TGTGCCTGTGACAGGGGAACTTCTAATTCACCCCTCCACTTT. The full variable domain, its missing parts supplied by reference TRBV30 and TRBJ1-6, is SQTIHQWPATLVQPVGSPLSLECTVEGTSNPNLYWYRQAAGRGLQLLFYSVGIGQISSEVPQNLSASRPQDRQFILSSKKLLLSDSGFYLCACDRGTSNSPLHFGNGTRLTVT.